The 29 T cell receptor beta chains presented below share a single source sample, sequenced in a study of T cell responses to AZD1222 COVID-19 vaccine. Sequencing was performed with immunoSEQ multiplex PCR; in TCRdb, only in-frame clones are kept and a portion is missing. The sample has approximately 170,000 clones; approximately 90% are singletons. This specimen consisted of peripheral blood, obtained on day 0 of AZD1222 vaccination. These receptors originate from an adult in good health.

V usage is TRBV11-3 and J usage is TRBJ1-2; no clear D gene. The V end was cut by 4 bases, the J end by 6 bases, with 9 bases between. This CDR3 region has 12 residues. The V gene's germline CDR1 is SGHNT and CDR2 YENEEA. The CDR3 is CASSSRRDGYTF. The CDR3, as DNA: TGTGCCAGCAGCTCACGGAGGGATGGCTACACCTTC.

This clone showed up just once. The V and J genes are TRBV28 and TRBJ2-1; 8 bases map to TRBD2. The V gene end was trimmed by 3 bases and the J gene end by 6 bases; junction bases not matched to a gene: 10. The CDR3 is 16 amino acids. Germline loops: CDR1 MDHEN, CDR2 SYDVKM. CDR3 loop: CASSFISGRAVNEQFF. CDR3 nucleotides: TGTGCCAGCAGTTTTATCTCCGGGAGGGCCGTCAATGAGCAGTTCTTC. Using reference TRBV28 and TRBJ2-1 for the parts outside the CDR3, the full variable domain is DVKVTQSSRYLVKRTGEKVFLECVQDMDHENMFWYRQDPGLGLRLIYFSYDVKMKEKGDIPEGYSVSREKKERFSLILESASTNQTSMYLCASSFISGRAVNEQFFGPGTRLTVL.

V gene TRBV27 combines with J gene TRBJ1-2; D unclear. CDR1 is MNHEY and CDR2 is SMNVEV in the germline V gene (reference sequence). This CDR3 contains 14 residues. Trimming left V 2 bases short and J 8 bases short, with 15 bases between. The CDR3 sequence is CASSLKLGSQGYTF. CDR3 DNA sequence: TGTGCCAGCAGTTTAAAGCTAGGGTCTCAAGGCTACACCTTC.

The rearrangement links TRBV30 to TRBJ1-4, with D perhaps TRBD1 (6 bases). The CDR3 covers 17 residues. Per germline, CDR1 GTSNPN and CDR2 SVGIG (reference sequence). CDR3: CATLLRGGRETNEKLFF. In DNA, the CDR3 is TGTGCTACCCTCCTTCGGGGGGGCAGGGAAACTAATGAAAAACTGTTTTTT. Based on the CDR3 plus reference TRBV30 and TRBJ1-4, the full variable domain is SQTIHQWPATLVQPVGSPLSLECTVEGTSNPNLYWYRQAAGRGLQLLFYSVGIGQISSEVPQNLSASRPQDRQFILSSKKLLLSDSGFYLCATLLRGGRETNEKLFFGSGTQLSVL.

V usage is TRBV6-5 and J usage is TRBJ2-7, with TRBD1 matching over 8 bases. This CDR3 comprises 12 residues. Germline CDR1 reads MNHEY; CDR2 reads SVGAGI. Unmatched junction bases numbered 1, after V lost 6 bases and J lost 3 bases. The CDR3 sequence: CASSGQGYEQYF. CDR3 nucleotides: TGTGCCAGCAGCGGACAGGGCTACGAGCAGTACTTC.

The chain is built from TRBV4-3 and TRBJ2-1; 7 bases fit TRBD2. Trimming removed 0 bases from V and 2 bases from J; junction bases left unmatched: 4. Germline CDR1 is LGHNA and CDR2 is YSLEER. There are 16 residues in the CDR3. The CDR3 is CASSQDLSGAYNEQFF. DNA of the CDR3: TGCGCCAGCAGCCAAGATCTAAGCGGGGCCTACAATGAGCAGTTCTTC.

The table lists this clone with a count of one. This sequence joins TRBV19 and TRBJ1-4; D might be TRBD1 (5 bases). The CDR3 has 15 residues. The V and J ends lost 5 bases and 5 bases respectively, with 15 bases between them. The germline CDR1 and CDR2 sequences are LNHDA and SQIVND (reference sequence). DNA for the CDR3: TGTGCCAGTAGTCTTTACAGGTGGGGAAATGAAAAACTGTTTTTT. It encodes CASSLYRWGNEKLFF. The full variable domain, with the rest looked up from reference TRBV19 and TRBJ1-4, is DGGITQSPKYLFRKEGQNVTLSCEQNLNHDAMYWYRQDPGQGLRLIYYSQIVNDFQKGDIAEGYSVSREKKESFPLTVTSAQKNPTAFYLCASSLYRWGNEKLFFGSGTQLSVL.

V gene TRBV30 combines with J gene TRBJ1-1, with TRBD1 as a possible D gene (5 bases). CDR3 length: 12 amino acids. The germline V and J ends were trimmed by 2 bases and 10 bases, with 14 bases remaining between them. The germline V gene encodes CDR1 GTSNPN and CDR2 SVGIG (reference sequence). The CDR3 DNA follows: TGTGCCTGGAGTCCCCAGGGTCAGGGAGCTTTCTTT. Translation gives CAWSPQGQGAFF.

The chain links TRBV28 to TRBJ1-1; TRBD1 might be the D (5 bases). CDR1 and CDR2 (germline): MDHEN, SYDVKM. V gave up 6 bases and J gave up 5 bases, with 16 bases separating them. The CDR3 covers 14 residues. The CDR3, as DNA: TGTGCCAGCAGACAGGACAATCGGGTAACTGAAGCTTTCTTT. Amino acids: CASRQDNRVTEAFF.

This chain uses TRBV19 with TRBJ2-6; the match to TRBD1 covers 8 bases. CDR1 is LNHDA, CDR2 SQIVND, per germline (reference sequence). Trimming at V came to 8 bases and at J to 0 bases, leaving 3 bases not matched to a gene. This CDR3 has 15 residues. CDR3 in amino acids: CASHRGSSGANVLTF. The CDR3 bases are TGTGCCAGTCACAGGGGGAGCTCTGGGGCCAACGTCCTGACTTTC.

The chain recombines TRBV28 with TRBJ1-2; weak D call: TRBD1 (5 bases). Germline V gives CDR1 MDHEN, CDR2 SYDVKM. The CDR3 totals 13 residues. V lost 6 bases to trimming and J lost 6 bases, with 14 bases between them. CDR3 sequence reads: CASRPTGRDGYTF. The CDR3 region has the DNA TGTGCCAGCAGGCCGACGGGGCGAGATGGCTACACCTTC.

The V call is TRBV9, the J call TRBJ1-3, with D uncertain. Germline lookup yields CDR1 SGDLS and CDR2 YYNGEE. Trimming cost V 2 bases and J 0 bases, with 6 bases left between them. CDR3 length equals 14 residues. DNA of the CDR3: TGTGCCAGCAGCGTTCCGAGCTCTGGAAACACCATATATTTT. Translated, it gives CASSVPSSGNTIYF.

V gene TRBV5-1 combines with J gene TRBJ1-3, with TRBD1 as a possible D gene (6 bases). The CDR3 loop spans 14 amino acids. Per the germline V gene, CDR1 is SGHRS and CDR2 is YFSETQ. V lost 0 bases to trimming and J lost 4 bases, with 8 bases between them. The CDR3 loop is CASSLGQGGNTIYF. The CDR3 bases are TGCGCCAGCAGCTTGGGCCAGGGGGGAAACACCATATATTTT. Full variable domain (missing parts from reference TRBV5-1 and TRBJ1-3): KAGVTQTPRYLIKTRGQQVTLSCSPISGHRSVSWYQQTPGQGLQFLFEYFSETQRNKGNFPGRFSGRQFSNSRSEMNVSTLELGDSALYLCASSLGQGGNTIYFGEGSWLTVV.

Note on this clone: Different DNA sequences within this sample yield the same CDR3. The CDR3 coding sequence is TGTGCCAGCAGCCTGAATAGACAGGAAGCTTTCTTT. Translation: CASSLNRQEAFF. The chain joins TRBV6-2 or TRBV6-3 to TRBJ1-1; TRBD1 is a possible D gene (5 bases). The CDR3 is 12 amino acids. Germline CDR1 MNHEY, CDR2 SVGEGT. Between the trimmed V and J ends, which lost 6 bases and 8 bases, there was a span of 13 bases.

The V and J genes are TRBV7-3 and TRBJ2-1; 10 bases are a match to TRBD2. This CDR3 has 15 residues. Trimming took 2 bases from V and 7 from J; bases not matched to a gene: 5. Germline V gives CDR1 SGHTA, CDR2 FQGTGA. CDR3 sequence: CASSLQAGGGNEQFF. The CDR3 DNA sequence: TGTGCCAGCAGCTTACAAGCGGGAGGGGGTAATGAGCAGTTCTTC.

The V gene is TRBV9, the J gene TRBJ2-7; D is possibly TRBD1 or TRBD2 (5 bases each). This CDR3 spans 15 amino acids. The germline CDR1 and CDR2 sequences are SGDLS and YYNGEE. Trimming left V 0 bases short and J 9 bases short, with 19 bases between. CDR3 DNA sequence: TGTGCCAGCAGCGTAGGGGGGACGCAGGGTACAGTGCAGTACTTC. Translated, it gives CASSVGGTQGTVQYF.

J is TRBJ1-2 and V is TRBV28, with D maybe TRBD1 (6 bases). Germline CDR1 is MDHEN and CDR2 is SYDVKM. CDR3 length equals 14 residues. Trimming cost V 7 bases and J 4 bases, with 16 bases left between them. CDR3 sequence reads: CASIPGGASYGYTF. In nucleotides, the CDR3 is TGTGCCAGCATACCGGGGGGCGCTAGCTATGGCTACACCTTC.

The chain employs TRBV28 and TRBJ2-7; no reliable D call. Trimming removed 3 bases from V and 3 bases from J, with 12 bases in between. Germline lookup yields CDR1 MDHEN and CDR2 SYDVKM. CDR3 length equals 14 residues. The CDR3 DNA reads TGTGCCAGCAGTTTCTCAGGATTCCGCTACGAGCAGTACTTC. Residues: CASSFSGFRYEQYF.

This chain links TRBV13 with TRBJ1-3; D is undetermined. Germline V CDR1 and CDR2: PRHDT, FYEKMQ (reference sequence). The V and J ends lost 4 bases and 0 bases respectively, with 10 bases between them. The CDR3 is 15 residues long. CDR3 residues: CASSSGRISGNTIYF. Here the CDR3 DNA reads TGTGCCAGCAGCTCCGGACGGATCTCTGGAAACACCATATATTTT.

The chain combines TRBV11-2 with TRBJ2-7; D is ambiguous. Trimming stripped 3 bases from V and 2 bases from J, with 11 bases between. Germline V gene sequence: CDR1 SGHAT, CDR2 FQNNGV. CDR3 length equals 14 residues. CDR3 DNA sequence: TGTGCCAGCAGCTTTGGACGATTCACCTACGAGCAGTACTTC. Its translation: CASSFGRFTYEQYF.

The chain has TRBV28 and TRBJ1-2, with 9 bases that match TRBD1. The CDR3 length is 14 residues. Germline V gene sequence: CDR1 MDHEN, CDR2 SYDVKM. Losses at the gene ends were 2 bases for V and 6 bases for J; bases not matched to a gene: 4. CDR3 sequence: CASSLPGTGNGYTF. The CDR3 region has the DNA TGTGCCAGCAGTTTACCCGGGACAGGGAATGGCTACACCTTC.

V gene TRBV10-3 combines with J gene TRBJ1-4, with 7 nucleotides matching TRBD1. Per the germline V gene, CDR1 is ENHRY and CDR2 is SYGVKD. This CDR3 spans 15 amino acids. V dropped 2 bases and J dropped 6; count of bases not matched to a gene: 6. The CDR3 spells CAISEADRRHEKLFF. The CDR3 bases are TGTGCCATCAGTGAGGCGGACAGGCGACATGAAAAACTGTTTTTT.

This clone has only a few counts. CDR3 loop: CASSQDSYEQYF. The CDR3 DNA is TGTGCCAGCAGCCAGGACAGCTACGAGCAGTACTTC. The chain carries TRBV11-1 and TRBJ2-7; tentatively, D is TRBD1 (6 bases). The CDR3 has 12 residues. V gave up 5 bases and J gave up 3 bases, with 8 bases separating them. From germline, CDR1 is SGHAT and CDR2 FQDESV (reference sequence).

This chain connects TRBV28 to TRBJ1-1, with D tentatively TRBD1 (6 bases). Germline CDR1 is MDHEN and CDR2 is SYDVKM. This CDR3 has 11 amino acids. CDR3 residues: CTAGRTAEAFF. CDR3 coding DNA: TGTACCGCGGGGAGGACAGCCGAAGCTTTCTTT.

In its sample, this clone was seen once. This chain links TRBV11-3 with TRBJ2-3, with 9 nucleotides matching TRBD1. V trimming: 5 bases; J trimming: 1 base; junction bases outside the gene matches: 10. Germline-derived CDR1 and CDR2 are SGHNT and YENEEA. This CDR3 has 17 residues. CDR3 sequence reads: CASSPITGGVGTDTQYF. The DNA for the CDR3 is TGTGCCAGCAGCCCAATTACAGGGGGCGTCGGCACAGATACGCAGTATTTT.

The rearrangement uses TRBV4-2 and TRBJ1-4; 8 nucleotides line up with TRBD1. Germline CDR1 is LGHNA and CDR2 is YNFKEQ. The CDR3 is 19 residues long. V lost 1 base and J lost 2; bases outside the gene matches: 12. CDR3 protein: CASSQGRTGTQRTNEKLFF. Written as DNA, the CDR3 is TGTGCCAGCAGCCAAGGAAGGACAGGGACACAACGGACTAATGAAAAACTGTTTTTT.

The chain joins TRBV10-1 to TRBJ1-4; maybe TRBD1 (5 bases). The CDR3 has 15 amino acids. Trimming cost V 2 bases and J 7 bases, with 14 bases left between them. The germline CDR1 and CDR2 sequences are WNHNN and SYGVQD (reference sequence). CDR3 coding DNA: TGCGCCAGCAGTGAGAAGTCTTTGGGGGGTGAAAAACTGTTTTTT. Translation gives CASSEKSLGGEKLFF.

The chain has TRBV5-4 and TRBJ2-2, with D perhaps matching TRBD1 (5 bases). This CDR3 contains 13 residues. Looked up from germline, CDR1 is SGHNT and CDR2 is YYREEE (reference sequence). V lost 2 bases to trimming and J lost 5 bases, with 7 bases between them. CDR3 bases: TGTGCCAGCAGCTTTAGGGGAACCGGGGAGCTGTTTTTT. This sequence encodes CASSFRGTGELFF.

The CDR3 bases are TGTGCCAGCAGCTTAAGGACAGTTTATGGCTACACCTTC. This encodes CASSLRTVYGYTF. The chain uses TRBV7-9 and TRBJ1-2; D is possibly TRBD1 (6 bases). V was cut by 2 bases and J by 5 bases, with 9 bases left in between. The CDR3 sequence is 13 residues long. Germline V lookup: CDR1 SEHNR, CDR2 FQNEAQ (reference sequence).